Below are 30 T cell receptor beta chains sequenced from a single sample in a study of T cell responses to AZD1222 COVID-19 vaccine. The assay was immunoSEQ multiplex PCR, and TCRdb's table has in-frame clones only and misses some. This table has under 200,000 clones, roughly 92% appearing once. This sample comprised peripheral blood, obtained on day 0 of AZD1222 vaccination. The receptors were sampled from an adult in good health.

This chain joins TRBV9 and TRBJ1-6, with D perhaps matching TRBD1 (5 bases). The ends were cut back, 3 bases at V and 9 bases at J, with 16 bases in the middle. CDR1 SGDLS and CDR2 YYNGEE come from the germline V gene. The length of the CDR3 is 15 residues. In DNA, the CDR3 is TGTGCCAGCAGCGCTGGCGGGGCGAGTAGTTCACCCCTCCACTTT. This codes for CASSAGGASSSPLHF. The full variable domain, in which reference TRBV9 and TRBJ1-6 provide the parts outside the CDR3, is DSGVTQTPKHLITATGQRVTLRCSPRSGDLSVYWYQQSLDQGLQFLIQYYNGEERAKGNILERFSAQQFPDLHSELNLSSLELGDSALYFCASSAGGASSSPLHFGNGTRLTVT.

The rearrangement links TRBV6-5 to TRBJ1-2; D is unresolved. V lost 0 bases, J lost 9 bases, and 20 bases lay in between. The CDR3 contains 16 residues. CDR1 and CDR2 from the germline V gene are MNHEY and SVGAGI. DNA of the CDR3: TGTGCCAGCAGTTACTCGATCCGGGTTCAAAGGACCAGCTACACCTTC. Its translation: CASSYSIRVQRTSYTF.

The chain couples TRBV24-1 to TRBJ1-2, with TRBD1 matching over 7 bases. Per germline, CDR1 KGHDR and CDR2 SFDVKD. V was pared by 4 bases and J by 8 bases, with 9 bases of the junction left unmatched. There are 14 residues in the CDR3. The CDR3 nucleotides read TGTGCCACCAGTGAACCGACAGGGAGGCAAGGCTACACCTTC. This codes for CATSEPTGRQGYTF.

V gene TRBV7-9 combines with J gene TRBJ2-1, with 12 positions matching TRBD2. The CDR3 loop spans 16 amino acids. The ends lost 5 bases at V and 8 bases at J; junction bases unmatched: 10. Germline V CDR1 and CDR2: SEHNR, FQNEAQ (reference sequence). DNA of the CDR3: TGTGCCAGCAGCCCTCCGGGACTAGCGGGTGTCCATGAGCAGTTCTTC. This encodes CASSPPGLAGVHEQFF.

The chain employs TRBV27 and TRBJ1-1, with 8 bases that match TRBD1. V trimming: 0 bases; J trimming: 1 base; junction bases outside the gene matches: 4. Germline CDR1 is MNHEY and CDR2 is SMNVEV (reference sequence). This CDR3 has 16 amino acids. DNA for the CDR3: TGTGCCAGCAGTTTATCGCCAGGGGGCAGGAACACTGAAGCTTTCTTT. Its protein product is CASSLSPGGRNTEAFF.

The chain uses TRBV5-1 and TRBJ2-5, with D perhaps given as TRBD1 or TRBD2 (5 bases each). CDR1 and CDR2 from the germline V gene are SGHRS and YFSETQ. Trimming took 0 bases from V and 4 from J, leaving 16 bases between them. CDR3 length: 16 amino acids. The CDR3 here is CASSLEYGTLTETQYF. The CDR3 region has the DNA TGCGCCAGCAGCTTGGAGTATGGGACCCTGACAGAGACCCAGTACTTC.

The rearrangement joins TRBV3-1 (or the pseudogene TRBV3-2) to TRBJ2-3; 10 bases fit TRBD2. Unmatched junction bases numbered 7, after V lost 2 bases and J lost 5 bases. Germline CDR1 reads LGHDT; CDR2 reads YNNKEL (reference sequence). CDR3 length: 16 amino acids. The CDR3 DNA reads TGTGCCAGCAGCCAATATAGCGGGGGGTTTGGAGATACGCAGTATTTT. It encodes CASSQYSGGFGDTQYF.

The gene calls are TRBV11-3 and TRBJ2-7; no definite D call. The germline gives CDR1 SGHNT, CDR2 YENEEA. The V gene lost 1 base and the J gene lost 5 bases, with 12 bases spanning the gap. This CDR3 has 14 amino acids. The CDR3 region has the DNA TGTGCCAGCAGCTTAGGCTCAGGTTCCAACGAGCAGTACTTC. Its protein is CASSLGSGSNEQYF. Supplemented by reference TRBV11-3 and TRBJ2-7, the full variable domain reads EAGVVQSPRYKIIEKKQPVAFWCNPISGHNTLYWYLQNLGQGPELLIRYENEEAVDDSQLPKDRFSAERLKGVDSTLKIQPAELGDSAVYLCASSLGSGSNEQYFGPGTRLTVT.

The V and J genes are TRBV11-2 and TRBJ1-2, with 8 positions matching TRBD1. The junction had 5 bases not matched to a gene; V was cut back by 1 base and J by 4 bases. This CDR3 comprises 15 residues. Germline-derived CDR1 and CDR2 are SGHAT and FQNNGV. CDR3 nucleotides: TGTGCCAGCAGCTTAGTAGGACAGGGCTTCTATGGCTACACCTTC. Encoded protein: CASSLVGQGFYGYTF.

This clone was seen only a few times. This sample includes further DNA sequences coding for the same CDR3. The chain couples TRBV28 to TRBJ1-1; unclear D gene. V lost 6 bases and J 0 bases, leaving 5 bases between the germline ends. CDR1 and CDR2 from the germline V gene are MDHEN and SYDVKM. The CDR3 runs to 12 residues. CDR3 DNA sequence: TGTGCCAGCAGCCTGATGAACACTGAAGCTTTCTTT. Protein product: CASSLMNTEAFF.

This clone appeared a single time. The chain carries TRBV7-3 and TRBJ2-1; tentatively, D is TRBD2 (6 bases). V was cut by 3 bases and J by 5 bases, with 14 bases left in between. Germline V lookup: CDR1 SGHTA, CDR2 FQGTGA. CDR3 length equals 15 residues. This CDR3 is CASSFRLGDDNEQFF. CDR3 in DNA: TGTGCCAGCAGCTTCCGACTAGGAGACGACAATGAGCAGTTCTTC.

This chain connects TRBV4-1 to TRBJ2-3; a weak D match, TRBD2 (5 bases). Trimming removed 1 base at V and 3 bases at J, with 14 bases between. Germline CDR1 is MGHRA and CDR2 is YSYEKL. The CDR3 contains 16 residues. The CDR3 nucleotides read TGCGCCAGCAGCCAAGTCGCCCGGGAACCAACAGATACGCAGTATTTT. It is translated as CASSQVAREPTDTQYF.

V is TRBV11-2 and J is TRBJ1-2, with 8 bases lining up with TRBD1. Unmatched junction bases numbered 4, after V lost 5 bases and J lost 5 bases. The CDR3 has 13 residues. Per the germline V gene, CDR1 is SGHAT and CDR2 is FQNNGV. In DNA form, the CDR3 reads TGTGCCAGCAGCCTGGACAGGGAGTATGGCTACACCTTC. It translates to CASSLDREYGYTF.

The chain joins TRBV20-1 to TRBJ2-7; no clear D gene. There are 10 residues in the CDR3. Trimming took off 2 bases at V and 4 bases at J, with 3 bases between the two ends. Germline-derived CDR1 and CDR2 are DFQATT and SNEGSKA (reference sequence). The DNA of the CDR3 is TGCAGTGCTAGAAAGTACGAGCAGTACTTC. It is translated as CSARKYEQYF.

Regarding this clone: This specimen includes other DNA sequences encoding the same CDR3. CDR3 nucleotides: TGTGCCAGCAGCAGGGACAGGGGGCTGACCGGGGAGCTGTTTTTT. It yields the protein CASSRDRGLTGELFF. This chain connects TRBV5-6 to TRBJ2-2; 12 positions match TRBD1. V dropped 4 bases and J dropped 5; count of bases not matched to a gene: 3. The CDR3 contains 15 residues. Germline V lookup: CDR1 SGHDT, CDR2 YYEEEE.

J is TRBJ1-2 and V is TRBV6-5; possible D gene TRBD1, 6 bases. V dropped 5 bases and J dropped 7 bases, with 14 bases sitting between them. CDR1 is MNHEY, CDR2 SVGAGI, per germline. The CDR3 consists of 13 residues. The CDR3 sequence is CASSQGTGIGYTF. The CDR3 coding sequence is TGTGCCAGCAGTCAGGGGACGGGGATTGGCTACACCTTC.

This chain connects TRBV7-9 to TRBJ2-1; TRBD2 matches at 7 bases. The V segment lost 0 bases and the J segment 7 bases; nucleotides outside the gene matches: 0. Germline V gene sequence: CDR1 SEHNR, CDR2 FQNEAQ (reference sequence). This CDR3 region has 13 residues. The CDR3 loop reads CASSLAGGNEQFF. The CDR3 coding sequence is TGTGCCAGCAGCTTAGCCGGGGGGAATGAGCAGTTCTTC. Using reference TRBV7-9 and TRBJ2-1 for the parts outside the CDR3, the full variable domain is DTGVSQNPRHKITKRGQNVTFRCDPISEHNRLYWYRQTLGQGPEFLTYFQNEAQLEKSRLLSDRFSAERPKGSFSTLEIQRTEQGDSAMYLCASSLAGGNEQFFGPGTRLTVL.

As for this clone: This CDR3 is also generated by other DNA sequences in the sample. The gene calls are TRBV5-1 and TRBJ1-1, with 7 bases lining up with TRBD1. J gave up 1 base and V 4 bases, and 4 bases lay outside the gene matches. This CDR3 is 14 amino acids long. CDR1 SGHRS and CDR2 YFSETQ come from the germline V gene. The CDR3 DNA reads TGCGCCAGCAGCCTTGGACAGGCGAACACTGAAGCTTTCTTT. This codes for CASSLGQANTEAFF.

This chain joins TRBV5-1 and TRBJ1-6; 10 bases agree with TRBD1. The V gene end was trimmed by 2 bases and the J gene end by 3 bases; junction bases not matched to a gene: 11. Looked up from germline, CDR1 is SGHRS and CDR2 is YFSETQ. The CDR3 is made up of 19 amino acids. Here the CDR3 DNA reads TGCGCCAGCAGCTTTACCGGGACAGGGGTCGCTAACTATAATTCACCCCTCCACTTT. Translated, it gives CASSFTGTGVANYNSPLHF. Using reference TRBV5-1 and TRBJ1-6 for the parts outside the CDR3, the full variable domain is KAGVTQTPRYLIKTRGQQVTLSCSPISGHRSVSWYQQTPGQGLQFLFEYFSETQRNKGNFPGRFSGRQFSNSRSEMNVSTLELGDSALYLCASSFTGTGVANYNSPLHFGNGTRLTVT.

This chain joins TRBV4-2 and TRBJ1-1; 7 bases are a match to TRBD1. V dropped 4 bases and J dropped 5; count of bases not matched to a gene: 7. This CDR3 has 14 amino acids. Germline V gene sequence: CDR1 LGHNA, CDR2 YNFKEQ. This CDR3 is CASSRVQGRTEAFF. The CDR3, as DNA: TGTGCCAGCAGCCGGGTACAGGGGCGGACTGAAGCTTTCTTT.

The chain couples TRBV25-1 to TRBJ1-4, with 7 bases fitting TRBD1. The V and J ends lost 3 bases and 4 bases, in that order; junction bases with no gene match: 11. Germline CDR1 and CDR2: MGHDK and SYGVNS. This CDR3 contains 17 residues. The CDR3 DNA follows: TGTGCCAGCAGTGACGAACGCACCGGGACAGTTAATGAAAAACTGTTTTTT. This gives the protein CASSDERTGTVNEKLFF.

Turning to this clone: The sample contains more than one DNA sequence encoding this CDR3. This chain connects TRBV5-1 to TRBJ2-1, with D perhaps TRBD2 (5 bases). Germline loops: CDR1 SGHRS, CDR2 YFSETQ. Trimming left V 4 bases short and J 0 bases short, with 11 bases between. CDR3 length: 15 residues. This CDR3 reads CASSLTGSSYNEQFF. DNA of the CDR3: TGCGCCAGCAGCCTTACGGGGAGCTCCTACAATGAGCAGTTCTTC.

The chain links TRBV6-5 to TRBJ1-1, with 7 positions matching TRBD1. Germline V gene lookup returns CDR1 MNHEY and CDR2 SVGAGI. V trimming: 0 bases; J trimming: 1 base; junction bases outside the gene matches: 5. The CDR3 spans 16 residues. DNA of the CDR3: TGTGCCAGCAGTTACTCGCCGGGACAGACGAACACTGAAGCTTTCTTT. It encodes CASSYSPGQTNTEAFF.

This clone came up once. This chain uses TRBV10-3 with TRBJ1-2; D is undetermined. Looked up from germline, CDR1 is ENHRY and CDR2 is SYGVKD. Trimming left V 7 bases short and J 3 bases short, with 12 bases between. The CDR3 length is 13 residues. This CDR3 is CAITEGGYYGYTF. The CDR3 nucleotides are TGTGCCATCACCGAAGGAGGGTACTATGGCTACACCTTC.

The rearrangement joins TRBV5-1 to TRBJ1-6, with D perhaps matching TRBD1 (5 bases). The CDR3 has 17 residues. Germline V gene lookup returns CDR1 SGHRS and CDR2 YFSETQ. Trimming shortened V by 2 bases and J by 0 bases, and 12 bases separated the two germline ends. CDR3 protein: CASSFGTPSSYNSPLHF. The CDR3 DNA is TGCGCCAGCAGCTTCGGGACTCCTAGCTCCTATAATTCACCCCTCCACTTT.

This clone was detected only a few times. This chain joins TRBV6-2 or TRBV6-3 and TRBJ1-1; D is undetermined. CDR1 is MNHEY and CDR2 is SVGEGT in the germline V gene. Trimming left V 4 bases short and J 0 bases short, with 9 bases between. The CDR3 spans 14 residues. The DNA for the CDR3 is TGTGCCAGCAGTTCAGCACGCATGAACACTGAAGCTTTCTTT. Amino acids: CASSSARMNTEAFF.

The gene calls are TRBV5-1 and TRBJ2-3; no firm D call. Trimming left V 2 bases short and J 3 bases short, with 16 bases between. The CDR3 sequence is 16 residues long. Germline loops: CDR1 SGHRS, CDR2 YFSETQ. The CDR3 bases are TGCGCCAGCAGCTTCCCAACAGCGAGCCTAACAGATACGCAGTATTTT. This encodes CASSFPTASLTDTQYF.

CDR3 DNA sequence: TGTGCCAGGGTGGGTCCGGGCTGCTTTTATGGCTACACCTTC. As protein: CARVGPGCFYGYTF. The gene calls are TRBV21-1 and TRBJ1-2. TRBV21-1 is flagged as a pseudogene. This CDR3 is built from 14 residues.

Turning to this clone: Other DNA sequences in the sample encode the same CDR3. V gene TRBV7-3 combines with J gene TRBJ2-6, with D uncertain. Trimming shortened V by 5 bases and J by 2 bases, and 4 bases separated the two germline ends. Germline lookup yields CDR1 SGHTA and CDR2 FQGTGA. This CDR3 is built from 13 residues. Written as DNA, the CDR3 is TGTGCCAGCAGCCTGACTGGGGCCAACGTCCTGACTTTC. This codes for CASSLTGANVLTF. The full variable domain, with the rest looked up from reference TRBV7-3 and TRBJ2-6, is GAGVSQTPSNKVTEKGKYVELRCDPISGHTALYWYRQSLGQGPEFLIYFQGTGAADDSGLPNDRFFAVRPEGSVSTLKIQRTERGDSAVYLCASSLTGANVLTFGAGSRLTVL.

This chain connects TRBV6-5 to TRBJ1-3; D not resolved. The V gene lost 0 bases and the J gene lost 4 bases, with 7 bases spanning the gap. CDR3 length: 14 residues. CDR1 and CDR2 (germline): MNHEY, SVGAGI. CDR3 amino acids: CASSYSVTGNTIYF. CDR3 bases: TGTGCCAGCAGTTACTCTGTGACCGGAAACACCATATATTTT.